A selection of T cell receptor beta chains follows, all from one sample in a study of cytomegalovirus exposure and HLA in healthy donors. Here immunoSEQ multiplex PCR was the method, and the copy in TCRdb shows in-frame clones only, minus some. The table lists over 150,000 clones, 70% to 80% of them singletons. Sequencing was performed on PBMCs. The source of these receptors is a man aged 35-49 years in good health and CMV-seronegative. CDR3s include the opening cysteine and the closing phenylalanine or tryptophan. D genes are given only for firm matches. Rows give clone size only sometimes, using once, few, many, or a class for an expanded clone.

abundance,j_gene,v_gene,d_gene,CDR3nt,CDR3aa
few,TRBJ1-5,TRBV12-5,TRBD1,TGTGCTAGTGGTTTGGGTAACTCGGGACAGCTCTTAATCGGAACCCAGCATTTT,CASGLGNSGQLLIGTQHF
NA,TRBJ2-7,TRBV13,TRBD1,TGTGCCAGCAGCTCCAGGGGGACCTCCTACGAGCAGTACTTC,CASSSRGTSYEQYF
once,TRBJ2-7,TRBV7-9,TRBD1,TGTGCCAGCAGCTTGAGAGACAGGGTCGAGCAGTACTTC,CASSLRDRVEQYF
few,TRBJ2-1,TRBV7-2,NA,TGTGCCAGCAGCCGCGAGGTTTTCGCTGAGCAGTTCTTC,CASSREVFAEQFF
NA,TRBJ1-5,TRBV7-8,NA,TGTGCCAGCAGCCTTTTGGAGAATAGCAATCAGCCCCAGCATTTT,CASSLLENSNQPQHF
NA,TRBJ1-2,TRBV5-5,NA,TGTGCCAGCAGCTTCAGTGATATCTATGGCTACACCTTC,CASSFSDIYGYTF
NA,TRBJ2-7,TRBV6-6,TRBD2,TGTGCCAGCAGACTTGGGGGGGGTTACGAGCAGTACTTC,CASRLGGGYEQYF
NA,TRBJ1-6,TRBV19,NA,TGTGCCAGTAGTATGTGGTTGCTTACTTCGGGGGATTCACCCCTCCACTTT,CASSMWLLTSGDSPLHF
few,TRBJ2-4,TRBV5-6,TRBD2,TGTGCCAGCAGCTTGTTGGGACTAGCGGGGGCCAAAAACATTCAGTACTTC,CASSLLGLAGAKNIQYF
NA,TRBJ2-3,TRBV27,TRBD1,TGTGCCAGCAGTTTAGGGGGACAGGCGTACACAGATACGCAGTATTTT,CASSLGGQAYTDTQYF
few,TRBJ1-2,TRBV19,NA,TGTGCCAGTAGTTTCTCGGGGGGGGCCTATGGCTACACCTTC,CASSFSGGAYGYTF
NA,TRBJ1-2,TRBV4-2,NA,TGTGCCAGCAGCCAAGTTTTCGGAGCTAACTATGGCTACACCTTC,CASSQVFGANYGYTF
NA,TRBJ2-1,TRBV10-1,NA,TGCGCCAGCAGCCCCACAGGGCCCCTGTCCTACAATGAGCAGTTCTTC,CASSPTGPLSYNEQFF
NA,TRBJ1-1,TRBV4-1,NA,TGCGCCAGCAGCCTAGGAGGAGGGGCGTTGAACACTGAAGCTTTCTTT,CASSLGGGALNTEAFF
NA,TRBJ1-4,TRBV4-3,TRBD1,TGCGCCAGCAGCCCTTACACAGGGGGTGTTGAAAAACTGTTTTTT,CASSPYTGGVEKLFF
NA,TRBJ2-3,TRBV19,TRBD2,TGTGCCAGTAGTATAAGCGGGGGTACAGATACGCAGTATTTT,CASSISGGTDTQYF
NA,TRBJ1-4,TRBV19,NA,TGTGCCAGTAGTATAGATCAAACGGTTACAACTAATGAAAAACTGTTTTTT,CASSIDQTVTTNEKLFF
NA,TRBJ2-2,TRBV10-3,TRBD2,TGTGCCACGACTAGCGGGATCACCGGGGAGCTGTTTTTT,CATTSGITGELFF
NA,TRBJ1-2,TRBV19,TRBD1,TGTGCCAGTAGTATTGGGACAGGTGGCTACACCTTC,CASSIGTGGYTF
NA,TRBJ2-7,TRBV7-9,TRBD1,TGTTCCAGCAGCTTGGACAGGGGATTTGACGAGCAGTACTTC,CSSSLDRGFDEQYF
NA,TRBJ2-7,TRBV7-2,NA,TGTGCCAGCAGCCCGTCGACAGGACCCTACGAGCAGTACTTC,CASSPSTGPYEQYF
NA,TRBJ1-2,TRBV2,NA,TGTGCCAGCAGCCCCAGGGGCACTAACTATGGCTACACCTTC,CASSPRGTNYGYTF
NA,TRBJ1-2,TRBV15,TRBD1,TGTGCCACCAGCGAAGTCTTTGGACAGGGGCCGCGCTATGGCTACACCTTC,CATSEVFGQGPRYGYTF
NA,TRBJ2-1,TRBV18,NA,TGTGCCAGCTCACCGGACAAGGAGCAGTTCTTC,CASSPDKEQFF
NA,TRBJ2-1,TRBV5-1,TRBD2,TGCGCCAGCAGCTTGGGGACCCGCGGGGGGGCCCTCGGCAATGAGCAGTTCTTC,CASSLGTRGGALGNEQFF
NA,TRBJ2-6,TRBV4-2,NA,TGTGCCAGCAGCCAAGGGGGCTCTAACTCTGGGGCCAACGTCCTGACTTTC,CASSQGGSNSGANVLTF
NA,TRBJ1-1,TRBV4-1,TRBD1,TGCGCCAGCAGCCAAGTGACAGGGGGCTGGGATACTGAAGCTTTCTTT,CASSQVTGGWDTEAFF
NA,TRBJ2-7,TRBV19,TRBD1,TGTGCCAGTAGTATTAAGGGACAGTACTACGAGCAGTACTTC,CASSIKGQYYEQYF
NA,TRBJ2-1,TRBV2,NA,TGTGCCAGCAGCGATCTAGAGCCCTCCTACAATGAGCAGTTCTTC,CASSDLEPSYNEQFF
NA,TRBJ1-5,TRBV5-6,NA,TGTGCCAGCAGCCGTGAAACGCGTGATAATCAGCCCCAGCATTTT,CASSRETRDNQPQHF
NA,TRBJ2-3,TRBV29-1,TRBD2,TGCAGCGTCTTACTAGCGGGGATTTACACAGATACGCAGTATTTT,CSVLLAGIYTDTQYF
NA,TRBJ2-3,TRBV28,NA,TGTGCCAGCAGTTTCCAGTTCGTTGGTGCGCAGTATTTT,CASSFQFVGAQYF
NA,TRBJ1-6,TRBV30,TRBD1,TGTGCCTGGACCGGACAGGGAGCCTCACCCCTCCACTTT,CAWTGQGASPLHF
NA,TRBJ1-5,TRBV28,NA,TGTGCCAGCAGTTCCCCCGGAGGTGCAGTACGAGGTCAGCCCCAGCATTTT,CASSSPGGAVRGQPQHF
NA,TRBJ2-7,TRBV15,NA,TGTGCCACCAGCGGTCAGACTTACGAGCAGTACTTC,CATSGQTYEQYF
NA,TRBJ2-1,TRBV7-9,NA,TGTGCCAGCAGCCCAACAAGCTACAATGAGCAGTTCTTC,CASSPTSYNEQFF
NA,TRBJ1-1,TRBV23-1,TRBD1,TGCGCCAGCAGTCAATACGTCAGTCTGGGCCAGGGGGCAACTGAAGCTTTCTTT,CASSQYVSLGQGATEAFF
NA,TRBJ2-3,TRBV5-1,NA,TGCGCCAGCAGCCCGATTGGCGGGGGCGGGCCCGATACGCAGTATTTT,CASSPIGGGGPDTQYF
NA,TRBJ2-2,TRBV7-3,NA,TGTGCCAGCAGCCCTACAGACGGAACCGGGGAGCTGTTTTTT,CASSPTDGTGELFF
NA,TRBJ2-7,TRBV6-5,NA,TGTGCCAGCAGTTACTCGAGGCAGCAGTACTTC,CASSYSRQQYF
NA,TRBJ1-5,TRBV6-5,NA,TGTGCCAGCAGCGCAGGGTATAGCAATCAGCCCCAGCATTTT,CASSAGYSNQPQHF